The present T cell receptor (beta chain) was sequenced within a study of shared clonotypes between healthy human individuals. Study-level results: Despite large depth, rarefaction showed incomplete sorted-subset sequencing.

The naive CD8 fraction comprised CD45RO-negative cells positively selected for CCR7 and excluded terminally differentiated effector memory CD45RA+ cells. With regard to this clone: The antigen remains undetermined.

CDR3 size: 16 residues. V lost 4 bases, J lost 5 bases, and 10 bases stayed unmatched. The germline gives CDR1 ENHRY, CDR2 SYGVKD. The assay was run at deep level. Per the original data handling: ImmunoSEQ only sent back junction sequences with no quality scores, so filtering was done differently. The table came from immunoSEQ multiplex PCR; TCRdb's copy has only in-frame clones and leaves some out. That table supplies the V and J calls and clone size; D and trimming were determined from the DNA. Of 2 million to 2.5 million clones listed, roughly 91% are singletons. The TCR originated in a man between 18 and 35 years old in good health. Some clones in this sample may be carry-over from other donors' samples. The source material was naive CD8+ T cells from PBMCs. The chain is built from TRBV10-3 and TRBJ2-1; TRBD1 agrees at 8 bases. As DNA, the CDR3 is TGTGCCATCAGTGCCACAAGGACAGGGAAAAACAATGAGCAGTTCTTC. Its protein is CAISATRTGKNNEQFF.